This TCR beta chain was documented in a study of regulatory T cells in long-lasting Graves disease. Broader study findings: The study examined only peripheral blood, not thyroid tissue.

Time point denoted: persistent/refractory GD, antithyroid drugs over 5 years with positive TRAb. Following extraction of RNA from PBMCs, that RNA was used to make the TCR library. Germline CDR1 reads MNHEY; CDR2 reads SVGEGT. The CDR3 spans 15 residues. The V end was cut by 4 bases, the J end by 2 bases, with 15 bases between. This clonotype was seen a handful of times. Its antigen is unknown. In building TCR beta libraries, iRepertoire HTBI primers were used together with Arm-PCR of CDR3 regions. TCRdb re-analysed the multiplex PCR reads in MiXCR, keeping a single row per CDR3 protein. The sample contains around 500,000 distinct CDR3 sequences, less than 25% of which appear only once.

The sequences come from peripheral blood mononuclear cells (PBMCs), collected when the disease was refractory, from a patient treated with antithyroid drugs. The origin of this receptor is a female donor with Graves disease. The chain links TRBV6-2 or TRBV6-3 to TRBJ2-7, with D unresolved. CDR3 residues: CASSSLWNDPYEQYF. CDR3 bases: TGTGCCAGCAGTTCGTTGTGGAACGACCCCTACGAGCAGTACTTC.